The 11 T cell receptor beta chains in this list originate from one sample, sequenced in a study of OX40 agonist ivuxolimab in advanced cancers. The method was immunoSEQ multiplex PCR; TCRdb's version includes in-frame clones alone and lacks a portion of them. The table records approximately 23,000 clones, roughly nine tenths of them present only once. The sample consisted of CD4+ or CD8+ T cells sorted from blood, taken in a trial of the OX40 agonist ivuxolimab. The receptor source for this set is an adult with an advanced solid tumor such as melanoma, head and neck, liver or kidney cancer.

As to this clone: The sample carries other DNA sequences with the same CDR3. The chain is built from TRBV7-9 and TRBJ2-2; weak D call: TRBD2 (7 bases). V was pared by 5 bases and J by 2 bases, with 12 bases between. The CDR3 runs to 15 residues. In germline, CDR1 is SEHNR, CDR2 FQNEAQ (reference sequence). The CDR3 bases are TGTGCCAGCAGCCTGGGGGGGCGAAACACCGGGGAGCTGTTTTTT. Encoded protein: CASSLGGRNTGELFF.

The V and J genes are TRBV11-2 and TRBJ1-1; D may be TRBD1 (6 bases). V dropped 1 base and J dropped 6 bases, with 12 bases sitting between them. The CDR3 is 14 amino acids. Germline assignment: CDR1 SGHAT and CDR2 FQNNGV. The CDR3 is CASSLVGGPAEAFF. CDR3 coding DNA: TGTGCCAGCAGCTTAGTAGGGGGGCCCGCTGAAGCTTTCTTT. Combining the CDR3 with reference TRBV11-2 and TRBJ1-1 gives the whole variable domain EAGVAQSPRYKIIEKRQSVAFWCNPISGHATLYWYQQILGQGPKLLIQFQNNGVVDDSQLPKDRFSAERLKGVDSTLKIQPAKLEDSAVYLCASSLVGGPAEAFFGQGTRLTVV.

This clone occurred once. The rearrangement joins TRBV7-6 to TRBJ2-7; 10 bases map to TRBD2. Germline trimming cut 5 bases from V and 3 bases from J; bases unmatched to any gene: 4. Germline CDR1 SGHVS, CDR2 FNYEAQ. The CDR3 totals 14 residues. CDR3 protein: CASSPSGRFYEQYF. For the CDR3, the DNA is TGTGCCAGCAGCCCTAGCGGGAGATTCTACGAGCAGTACTTC. Filled out from reference TRBV7-6 and TRBJ2-7, the complete variable domain reads GAGVSQSPRYKVTKRGQDVALRCDPISGHVSLYWYRQALGQGPEFLTYFNYEAQQDKSGLPNDRFSAERPEGSISTLTIQRTEQRDSAMYRCASSPSGRFYEQYFGPGTRLTVT.

This clone was recorded a few times. V gene TRBV9 combines with J gene TRBJ2-3; 7 nucleotides line up with TRBD1. Trimming cost V 5 bases and J 2 bases; bases outside gene matches: 5. The CDR3 consists of 14 residues. Germline V gives CDR1 SGDLS, CDR2 YYNGEE. The CDR3 sequence: CASSEDRPTDTQYF. The DNA for the CDR3 is TGTGCCAGCAGTGAGGACAGGCCCACAGATACGCAGTATTTT.

The chain links TRBV21-1 to TRBJ2-6; TRBD2 was called by the table and not checked on the DNA. TRBV21-1 is given as a pseudogene. The CDR3 has 19 amino acids. CDR3: CASSKAPLPNASGANVLTF. In DNA form, the CDR3 reads TGTGCCAGCAGCAAAGCGCCGCTACCTAATGCGTCTGGGGCCAACGTCCTGACTTTC.

This chain connects TRBV27 to TRBJ2-7; 9 bases line up with TRBD2. J was trimmed by 0 bases and V by 5 bases; bases with no gene match: 11. The germline V gene encodes CDR1 MNHEY and CDR2 SMNVEV (reference sequence). The CDR3 has 17 amino acids. CDR3 protein: CASSDATSGFSSYEQYF. CDR3 bases: TGTGCCAGCAGTGATGCTACTAGCGGGTTTAGCTCCTACGAGCAGTACTTC.

This chain uses TRBV30 with TRBJ2-7; D remains unclear. This CDR3 is 11 amino acids long. Trimming stripped 1 base from V and 0 bases from J, with 1 base between. The V gene's germline CDR1 is GTSNPN and CDR2 SVGIG (reference sequence). CDR3 sequence (DNA): TGTGCCTGGAGTGCCTCCTACGAGCAGTACTTC. Amino acids: CAWSASYEQYF.

Ten or more counts support this clone. This CDR3 reads CASRPAGLNYEQYF. CDR3 bases: TGTGCCAGCAGACCTGCGGGACTTAACTACGAGCAGTACTTC. The chain links TRBV28 to TRBJ2-7; TRBD2 might be the D (6 bases). Germline V gene sequence: CDR1 MDHEN, CDR2 SYDVKM. The CDR3 spans 14 residues. The germline V and J ends were trimmed by 6 bases and 3 bases, with 15 bases remaining between them.

The V gene is TRBV19, the J gene TRBJ1-1, with D possibly matching TRBD1 (6 bases). Per germline, CDR1 LNHDA and CDR2 SQIVND (reference sequence). Trimming shortened V by 8 bases and J by 4 bases, and 11 bases separated the two germline ends. CDR3 length: 12 amino acids. The DNA for the CDR3 is TGTGCCAGTGGAACAGGGCTCACTGAAGCTTTCTTT. This sequence encodes CASGTGLTEAFF.

This chain joins TRBV6-1 and TRBJ2-7; D unclear. V was cut by 7 bases and J by 4 bases, with 17 bases left in between. The CDR3 contains 14 residues. Germline V gives CDR1 MNHNS, CDR2 SASEGT. The CDR3 nucleotides read TGTGCCAGCAACCCCCTAAGCAGTGGATACGAGCAGTACTTC. It codes for CASNPLSSGYEQYF.

The chain links TRBV7-2 to TRBJ2-3; 8 nucleotides agree with TRBD1. V was clipped by 1 base and J by 8 bases; unmatched bases: 11. Germline-derived CDR1 and CDR2 are SGHTA and FQGNSA. The CDR3 is 16 amino acids. CDR3 region: CASSLVWAGGRITQYF. CDR3 coding DNA: TGTGCCAGCAGCTTAGTTTGGGCAGGGGGCCGCATTACGCAGTATTTT. Combining the CDR3 with reference TRBV7-2 and TRBJ2-3 gives the whole variable domain GAGVSQSPSNKVTEKGKDVELRCDPISGHTALYWYRQSLGQGLEFLIYFQGNSAPDKSGLPSDRFSAERTGGSVSTLTIQRTQQEDSAVYLCASSLVWAGGRITQYFGPGTRLTVL.